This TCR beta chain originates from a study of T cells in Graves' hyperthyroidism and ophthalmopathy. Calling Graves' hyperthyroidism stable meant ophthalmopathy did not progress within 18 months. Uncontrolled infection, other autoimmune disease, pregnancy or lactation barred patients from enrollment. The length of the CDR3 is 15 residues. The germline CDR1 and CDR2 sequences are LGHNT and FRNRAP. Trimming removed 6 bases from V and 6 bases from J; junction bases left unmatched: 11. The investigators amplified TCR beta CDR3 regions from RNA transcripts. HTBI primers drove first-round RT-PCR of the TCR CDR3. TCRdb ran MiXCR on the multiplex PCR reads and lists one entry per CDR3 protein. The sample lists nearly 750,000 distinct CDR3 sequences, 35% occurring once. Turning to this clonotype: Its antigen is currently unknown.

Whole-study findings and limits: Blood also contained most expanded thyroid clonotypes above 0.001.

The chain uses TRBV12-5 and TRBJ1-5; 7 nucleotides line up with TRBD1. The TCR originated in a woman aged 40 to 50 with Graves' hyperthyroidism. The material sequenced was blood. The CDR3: CASGTTGKFGQPQHF. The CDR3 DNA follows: TGTGCTAGTGGCACGACAGGGAAGTTCGGTCAGCCCCAGCATTTT.